What follows are 3 T cell receptor beta chains derived from one specimen sequenced in a study of blood T cell repertoires in COVID-19. Method: immunoSEQ multiplex PCR; TCRdb's copy keeps in-frame clones and lacks some. The sample carries 70,000 to 80,000 clones, more than 75% recorded once. The sample was peripheral blood. The receptors shown here come from a human donor in a cohort sampled during active COVID-19.

This clone occurred once. This chain links TRBV11-2 with TRBJ2-5; a weak D match, TRBD2 (5 bases). The germline CDR1 and CDR2 sequences are SGHAT and FQNNGV. V was pared by 5 bases and J by 1 base, with 11 bases between. CDR3 length: 14 residues. The CDR3: CASSPGWFQETQYF. CDR3 coding DNA: TGTGCCAGCAGCCCGGGATGGTTCCAAGAGACCCAGTACTTC. Full variable domain (remainder filled in from reference TRBV11-2 and TRBJ2-5): EAGVAQSPRYKIIEKRQSVAFWCNPISGHATLYWYQQILGQGPKLLIQFQNNGVVDDSQLPKDRFSAERLKGVDSTLKIQPAKLEDSAVYLCASSPGWFQETQYFGPGTRLLVL.

J is TRBJ2-3 and V is TRBV19, with a weak D call TRBD1 (5 bases). CDR1 and CDR2 from the germline V gene are LNHDA and SQIVND (reference sequence). V lost 3 bases and J 0 bases, leaving 10 bases between the germline ends. The CDR3 runs 15 residues. The CDR3 sequence is CASSIRTSSTDTQYF. As DNA, the CDR3 is TGTGCCAGTAGTATCAGGACATCTAGCACAGATACGCAGTATTTT.

This chain uses TRBV7-3 with TRBJ1-2; D is unclear. V was pared by 1 base and J by 9 bases, with 12 bases between. This CDR3 region has 13 residues. Germline CDR1 reads SGHTA; CDR2 reads FQGTGA. The CDR3 DNA sequence: TGTGCCAGCAGCTTAAGGCCCGATTCGAGCTACACCTTC. It specifies CASSLRPDSSYTF.